Shown below are 15 T cell receptor beta chains from a single sample sequenced in a study of immune evolution from preneoplasia to lung adenocarcinoma. Method: immunoSEQ multiplex PCR; TCRdb's copy keeps in-frame clones and lacks some. The profile shows about 4,000 clones, roughly 80% of them singletons. Sequenced: FFPE minimally invasive lung adenocarcinoma tissue. These receptors all stem from a person between 45 and 75 years old with lung adenocarcinoma.

This chain uses TRBV11-2 with TRBJ1-4; a possible D gene is TRBD1 (5 bases). Trimming removed 2 bases at V and 9 bases at J, with 13 bases between. Germline CDR1 SGHAT, CDR2 FQNNGV. The CDR3 consists of 14 residues. The CDR3 sequence: CASSLQAGRQKLFF. CDR3 sequence (DNA): TGTGCCAGCAGCTTACAGGCAGGGCGACAAAAACTGTTTTTT.

The rearrangement links TRBV15 to TRBJ1-1, with 8 bases identical to TRBD1. V was clipped by 3 bases and J by 4 bases; unmatched bases: 4. This CDR3 has 14 amino acids. Germline assignment: CDR1 LNHNV and CDR2 YYDKDF (reference sequence). CDR3 residues: CATSSTGGGTEAFF. The CDR3 nucleotides are TGTGCCACCAGCAGTACAGGGGGGGGCACTGAAGCTTTCTTT.

This sequence joins TRBV19 and TRBJ1-4; 7 nucleotides agree with TRBD1. V was pared by 10 bases and J by 10 bases, with 9 bases of the junction left unmatched. This CDR3 has 12 residues. Germline values: CDR1 LNHDA, CDR2 SQIVND (reference sequence). The CDR3 bases are TGTGCCACCCTGACAGGGAGGGGAAAACTGTTTTTT. Its translation is CATLTGRGKLFF.

This clone turned up a few times. V usage is TRBV10-1 and J usage is TRBJ2-7; D call uncertain. Trimming cost V 5 bases and J 3 bases, with 11 bases left between them. The CDR3 is 13 amino acids. Germline assignment: CDR1 WNHNN and CDR2 SYGVQD (reference sequence). The CDR3: CASSSRLDYEQYF. The CDR3 DNA sequence: TGCGCCAGCAGTTCCAGATTGGACTACGAGCAGTACTTC.

This chain connects TRBV2 to TRBJ1-6; weak D call: TRBD1 (5 bases). V lost 4 bases, J lost 6 bases, and 10 bases lay in between. Germline V lookup: CDR1 SNHLY, CDR2 FYNNEI. The CDR3 runs to 14 residues. CDR3 sequence: CASSAETANSPLHF. The CDR3 DNA is TGTGCCAGCAGTGCGGAGACAGCTAATTCACCCCTCCACTTT.

The V and J genes are TRBV28 and TRBJ2-2; the D gene is possibly TRBD1 (6 bases). V lost 4 bases, J lost 0 bases, and 12 bases lay in between. Per the germline V gene, CDR1 is MDHEN and CDR2 is SYDVKM. This CDR3 comprises 16 residues. The CDR3 coding sequence is TGTGCCAGCAGTTCCTACAGACAGGCGAACACCGGGGAGCTGTTTTTT. The encoded protein is CASSSYRQANTGELFF.

V gene TRBV5-6 combines with J gene TRBJ2-1; D is possibly TRBD2 (6 bases). The CDR3 extends over 14 amino acids. V was trimmed by 3 bases and J by 2 bases, leaving 9 bases between them. Germline CDR1 SGHDT, CDR2 YYEEEE. The CDR3: CASSYSSAYNEQFF. The CDR3, as DNA: TGTGCCAGCAGCTACTCTAGCGCCTACAATGAGCAGTTCTTC.

The V gene is TRBV7-3, the J gene TRBJ1-3; TRBD1 might be the D (5 bases). V lost 2 bases and J 3 bases, leaving 11 bases between the germline ends. Germline V CDR1 and CDR2: SGHTA, FQGTGA. The CDR3 is 15 amino acids. The CDR3: CASSLSGGFGNTIYF. Here the CDR3 DNA reads TGTGCCAGCAGCTTATCCGGGGGTTTTGGAAACACCATATATTTT.

The CDR3: CASSLGGTSDYNEQFF. The CDR3 DNA is TGTGCCAGCAGCTTAGGAGGGACTTCCGACTACAATGAGCAGTTCTTC. The rearrangement links TRBV7-8 to TRBJ2-1; weak D call: TRBD2 (6 bases). This CDR3 is 16 amino acids long. Trimming removed 1 base from V and 3 bases from J, with 13 bases in between. Germline CDR1 SGHVS, CDR2 FQNEAQ.

The chain has TRBV6-1 and TRBJ2-1; no clear D. This CDR3 is built from 14 residues. The germline V gene has CDR1 MNHNS and CDR2 SASEGT. The germline V and J ends were trimmed by 7 bases and 3 bases, with 13 bases remaining between them. CDR3 in amino acids: CASTDGGGYNEQFF. The CDR3 bases are TGTGCCAGCACGGACGGCGGTGGCTACAATGAGCAGTTCTTC.

This clone has only a few counts. V and J are TRBV5-5 and TRBJ1-2; TRBD1 agrees at 7 bases. The CDR3 runs 12 residues. Trimming at V came to 2 bases and at J to 5 bases, leaving 0 bases not matched to a gene. Germline CDR1 is SGHKS and CDR2 is YYEKEE (reference sequence). The CDR3: CASSLQGYGYTF. The CDR3 DNA is TGTGCCAGCAGCTTACAGGGGTATGGCTACACCTTC.

The J gene is TRBJ2-1, the V gene TRBV14, with 8 positions matching TRBD2. CDR3 size: 16 residues. V shed 1 base, J shed 7 bases, and the junction held 9 bases outside the gene matches. Germline-derived CDR1 and CDR2 are SGHDN and FVKESK. This CDR3 reads CASSQGSSGSVNEQFF. In nucleotides, the CDR3 is TGTGCCAGCAGCCAAGGATCAAGCGGGAGCGTGAATGAGCAGTTCTTC.

The sample holds one count of this clone. The chain uses TRBV19 and TRBJ1-1; tentative D call: TRBD1 (5 bases). The V end was cut by 5 bases, the J end by 4 bases, with 17 bases between. This CDR3 region has 15 residues. Germline V gene sequence: CDR1 LNHDA, CDR2 SQIVND (reference sequence). This CDR3 reads CASSSSSGISTEAFF. Written as DNA, the CDR3 is TGTGCCAGTAGTTCATCGTCAGGGATTTCCACTGAAGCTTTCTTT. Combining the CDR3 with reference TRBV19 and TRBJ1-1 gives the whole variable domain DGGITQSPKYLFRKEGQNVTLSCEQNLNHDAMYWYRQDPGQGLRLIYYSQIVNDFQKGDIAEGYSVSREKKESFPLTVTSAQKNPTAFYLCASSSSSGISTEAFFGQGTRLTVV.

This clone appeared once. The genes are TRBV30 and TRBJ1-4; D not certain. This CDR3 region has 13 residues. Trimming removed 6 bases at V and 4 bases at J, with 12 bases between. Germline assignment: CDR1 GTSNPN and CDR2 SVGIG (reference sequence). The DNA for the CDR3 is TGTGCCTGTGCTGACGGGGTTAATGAAAAACTGTTTTTT. Amino acids: CACADGVNEKLFF. Full variable domain (remainder filled in from reference TRBV30 and TRBJ1-4): SQTIHQWPATLVQPVGSPLSLECTVEGTSNPNLYWYRQAAGRGLQLLFYSVGIGQISSEVPQNLSASRPQDRQFILSSKKLLLSDSGFYLCACADGVNEKLFFGSGTQLSVL.

This clone was detected a few times. The CDR3 loop is CASSGGSWGGYTF. CDR3 sequence (DNA): TGTGCCAGCAGTGGGGGAAGTTGGGGTGGCTACACCTTC. The chain employs TRBV6-6 and TRBJ1-2; perhaps TRBD1 as D (5 bases). Trimming shortened V by 5 bases and J by 7 bases, and 14 bases separated the two germline ends. CDR3 length: 13 residues. In germline, CDR1 is MNHNY, CDR2 SVGAGI (reference sequence).